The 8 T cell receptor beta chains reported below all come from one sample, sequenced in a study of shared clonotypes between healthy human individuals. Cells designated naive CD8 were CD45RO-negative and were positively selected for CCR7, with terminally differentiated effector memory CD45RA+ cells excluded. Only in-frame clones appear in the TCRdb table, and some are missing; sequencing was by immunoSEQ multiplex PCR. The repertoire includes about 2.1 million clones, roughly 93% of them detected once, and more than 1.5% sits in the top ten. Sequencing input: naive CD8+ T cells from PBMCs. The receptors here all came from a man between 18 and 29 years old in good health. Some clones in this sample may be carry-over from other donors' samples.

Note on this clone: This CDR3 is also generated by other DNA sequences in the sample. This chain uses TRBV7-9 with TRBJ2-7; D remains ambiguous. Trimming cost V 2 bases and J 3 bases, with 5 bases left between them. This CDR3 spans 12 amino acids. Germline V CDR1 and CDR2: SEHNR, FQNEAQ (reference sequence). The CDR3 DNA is TGTGCCAGCAGCTTAAGGAGCTACGAGCAGTACTTC. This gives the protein CASSLRSYEQYF.

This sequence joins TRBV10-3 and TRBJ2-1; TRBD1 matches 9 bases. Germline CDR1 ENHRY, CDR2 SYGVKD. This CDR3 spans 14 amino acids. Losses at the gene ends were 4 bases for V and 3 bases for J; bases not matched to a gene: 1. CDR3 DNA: TGTGCCATCAGTGGACAGGGGGGCTACAATGAGCAGTTCTTC. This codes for CAISGQGGYNEQFF.

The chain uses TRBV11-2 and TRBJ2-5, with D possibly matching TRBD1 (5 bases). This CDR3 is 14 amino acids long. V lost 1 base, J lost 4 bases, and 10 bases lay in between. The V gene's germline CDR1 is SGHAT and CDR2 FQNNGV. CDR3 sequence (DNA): TGTGCCAGCAGCTTAGCGGCAGGGATAGAGACCCAGTACTTC. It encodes CASSLAAGIETQYF.

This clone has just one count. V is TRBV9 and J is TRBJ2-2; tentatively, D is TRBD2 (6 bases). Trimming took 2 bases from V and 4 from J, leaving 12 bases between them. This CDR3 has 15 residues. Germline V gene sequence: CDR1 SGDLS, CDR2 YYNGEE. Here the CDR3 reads CASSVGSSGTGELFF. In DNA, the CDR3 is TGTGCCAGCAGCGTGGGGAGTAGCGGCACCGGGGAGCTGTTTTTT.

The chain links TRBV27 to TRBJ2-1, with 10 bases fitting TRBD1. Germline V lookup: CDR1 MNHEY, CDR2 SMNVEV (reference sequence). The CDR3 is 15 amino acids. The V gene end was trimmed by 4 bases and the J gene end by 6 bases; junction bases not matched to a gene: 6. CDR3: CASSYRDRGGNEQFF. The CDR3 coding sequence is TGTGCCAGCAGTTACCGGGACAGGGGTGGCAATGAGCAGTTCTTC.

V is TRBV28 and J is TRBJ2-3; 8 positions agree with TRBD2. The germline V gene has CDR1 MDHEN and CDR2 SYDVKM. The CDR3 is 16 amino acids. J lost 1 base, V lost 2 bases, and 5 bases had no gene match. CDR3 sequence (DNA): TGTGCCAGCAGTTTACTGAGGCGGGAGGGCACAGATACGCAGTATTTT. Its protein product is CASSLLRREGTDTQYF.

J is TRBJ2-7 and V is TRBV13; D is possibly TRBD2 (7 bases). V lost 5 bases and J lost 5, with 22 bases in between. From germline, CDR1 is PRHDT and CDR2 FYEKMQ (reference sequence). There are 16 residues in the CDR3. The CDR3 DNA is TGTGCCAGCAGCCCAATGGGGGGGGGCAAGTCGGACGAGCAGTACTTC. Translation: CASSPMGGGKSDEQYF.

The CDR3 loop is CASSLGVGTEYNEQFF. CDR3 sequence (DNA): TGTGCCAGCAGCTTAGGGGTCGGGACAGAGTACAATGAGCAGTTCTTC. The chain carries TRBV7-9 and TRBJ2-1; 7 positions agree with TRBD1. Germline V gene lookup returns CDR1 SEHNR and CDR2 FQNEAQ (reference sequence). J lost 4 bases, V lost 1 base, and 7 bases had no gene match. CDR3 size: 16 residues.